This T cell receptor (beta chain) was sequenced for a study of beta chain features in type 1 diabetes. The overall study: Cell yields, gender and age were comparable in patients and healthy donors.

The study reverse transcribed the entire isolated RNA, so it sequenced expressed TCRB transcripts. The assay was immunoSEQ multiplex PCR, and TCRdb's table has in-frame clones only and misses some. Of about 710,000 clones detected, 11% to 15% appear once; the ten largest clones hold 0.03% to 0.04%. Sorted populations all exceeded 95% purity. Points on this clone: Antigen unknown.

General study results and limits: Because the template was cDNA, high-expressing cells might be over-represented. TCRB CDR3s from Type 1 diabetes patients were moderately but significantly shorter in all four CD4+ subsets.

The CDR3 runs to 15 residues. Germline assignment: CDR1 SGHRS and CDR2 YFSETQ. Trimming took off 1 base at V and 2 bases at J, with 9 bases between the two ends. The receptor was isolated from a man aged 18 to 29 with type 1 diabetes. The chain uses TRBV5-1 and TRBJ2-2, with a weak D call TRBD1 (6 bases). The sample was naive CD4+ T cells from blood. In DNA form, the CDR3 reads TGCGCCAGCAGCTTGTGGGGGCCTAACACCGGGGAGCTGTTTTTT. This codes for CASSLWGPNTGELFF.